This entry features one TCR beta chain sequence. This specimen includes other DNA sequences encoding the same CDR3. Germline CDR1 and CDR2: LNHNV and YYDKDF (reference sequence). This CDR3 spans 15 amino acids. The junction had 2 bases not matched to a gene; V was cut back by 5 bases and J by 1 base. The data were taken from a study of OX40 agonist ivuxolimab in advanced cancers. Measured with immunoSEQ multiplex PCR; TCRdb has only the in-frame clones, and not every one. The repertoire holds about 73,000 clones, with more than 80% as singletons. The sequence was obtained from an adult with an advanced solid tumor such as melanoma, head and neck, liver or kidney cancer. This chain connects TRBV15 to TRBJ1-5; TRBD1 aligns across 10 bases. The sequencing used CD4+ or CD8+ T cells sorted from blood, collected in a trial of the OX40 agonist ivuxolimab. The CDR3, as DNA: TGTGCCACCAGCCGGGACAGGGGAAGCAATCAGCCCCAGCATTTT. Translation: CATSRDRGSNQPQHF.